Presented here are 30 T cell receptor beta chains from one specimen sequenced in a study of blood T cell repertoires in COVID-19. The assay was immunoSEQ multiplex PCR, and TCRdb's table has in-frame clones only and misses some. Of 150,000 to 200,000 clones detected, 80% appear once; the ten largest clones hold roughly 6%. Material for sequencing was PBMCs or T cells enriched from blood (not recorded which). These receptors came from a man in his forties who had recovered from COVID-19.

The CDR3 sequence: CASSEVVSLETQYF. The CDR3 coding sequence is TGTGCCAGCAGTGAAGTTGTCTCCCTGGAGACCCAGTACTTC. The gene calls are TRBV6-1 and TRBJ2-5; unclear D gene. Trimming shortened V by 1 base and J by 5 bases, and 11 bases separated the two germline ends. CDR1 and CDR2 (germline): MNHNS, SASEGT. The CDR3 spans 14 residues.

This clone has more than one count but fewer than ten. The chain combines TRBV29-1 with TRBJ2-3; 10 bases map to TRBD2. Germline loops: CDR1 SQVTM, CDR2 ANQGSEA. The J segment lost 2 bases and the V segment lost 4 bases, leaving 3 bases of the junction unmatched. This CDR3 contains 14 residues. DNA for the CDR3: TGCAGCGTTGGGACTAGCGGTTTCACAGATACGCAGTATTTT. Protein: CSVGTSGFTDTQYF.

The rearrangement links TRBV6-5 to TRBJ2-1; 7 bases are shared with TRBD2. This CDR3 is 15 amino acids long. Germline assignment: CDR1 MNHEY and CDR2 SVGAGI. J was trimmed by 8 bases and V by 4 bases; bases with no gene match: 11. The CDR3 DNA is TGTGCCAGCAGTTGGGTAACGGGAGGTCGGGATGAGCAGTTCTTC. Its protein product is CASSWVTGGRDEQFF.

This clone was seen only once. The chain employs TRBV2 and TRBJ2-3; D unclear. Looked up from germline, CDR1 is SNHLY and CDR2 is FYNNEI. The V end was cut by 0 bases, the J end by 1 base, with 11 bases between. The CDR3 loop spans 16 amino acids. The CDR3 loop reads CASSEATQVGTDTQYF. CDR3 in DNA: TGTGCCAGCAGTGAAGCAACGCAGGTCGGCACAGATACGCAGTATTTT.

The CDR3 spells CASSRTGGIAEAFF. The CDR3 DNA reads as TGTGCCAGCAGTCGGACAGGGGGAATAGCTGAAGCTTTCTTT. The rearrangement joins TRBV5-4 to TRBJ1-1; 10 bases line up with TRBD1. The V gene end was trimmed by 5 bases and the J gene end by 6 bases; junction bases not matched to a gene: 7. The V gene's germline CDR1 is SGHNT and CDR2 YYREEE (reference sequence). The CDR3 is 14 residues long.

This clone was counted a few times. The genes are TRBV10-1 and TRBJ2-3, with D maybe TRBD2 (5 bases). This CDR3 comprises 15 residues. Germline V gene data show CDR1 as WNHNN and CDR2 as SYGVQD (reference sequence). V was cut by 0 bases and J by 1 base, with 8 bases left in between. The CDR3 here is CASSESGGRTDTQYF. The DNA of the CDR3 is TGCGCCAGCAGTGAGTCGGGCGGGCGCACAGATACGCAGTATTTT.

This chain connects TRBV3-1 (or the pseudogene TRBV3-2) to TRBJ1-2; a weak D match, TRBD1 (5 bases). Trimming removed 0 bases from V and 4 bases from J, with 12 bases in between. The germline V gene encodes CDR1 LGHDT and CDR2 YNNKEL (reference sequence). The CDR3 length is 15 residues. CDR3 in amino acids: CASSQDRGGLYGYTF. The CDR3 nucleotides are TGTGCCAGCAGCCAAGATCGGGGGGGTCTCTATGGCTACACCTTC.

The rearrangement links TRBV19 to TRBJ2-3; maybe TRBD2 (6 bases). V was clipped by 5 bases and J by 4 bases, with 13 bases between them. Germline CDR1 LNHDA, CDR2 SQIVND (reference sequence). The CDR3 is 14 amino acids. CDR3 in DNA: TGTGCCAGTAGTTATGTACTAGCATCAGATACGCAGTATTTT. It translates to CASSYVLASDTQYF.

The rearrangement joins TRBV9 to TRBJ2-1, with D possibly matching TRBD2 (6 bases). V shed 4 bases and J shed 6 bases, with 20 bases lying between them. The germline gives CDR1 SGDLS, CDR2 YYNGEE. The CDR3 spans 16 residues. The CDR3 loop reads CASSLRGAGQGNEQFF. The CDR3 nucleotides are TGTGCCAGCAGCCTAAGAGGGGCGGGGCAGGGCAATGAGCAGTTCTTC. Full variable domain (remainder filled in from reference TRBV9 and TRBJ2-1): DSGVTQTPKHLITATGQRVTLRCSPRSGDLSVYWYQQSLDQGLQFLIQYYNGEERAKGNILERFSAQQFPDLHSELNLSSLELGDSALYFCASSLRGAGQGNEQFFGPGTRLTVL.

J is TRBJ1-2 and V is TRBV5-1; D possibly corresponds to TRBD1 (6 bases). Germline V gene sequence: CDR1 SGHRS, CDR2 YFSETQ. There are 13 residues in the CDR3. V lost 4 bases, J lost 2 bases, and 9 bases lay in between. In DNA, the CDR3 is TGCGCCAGCAGCCCGGACAGCAACTATGGCTACACCTTC. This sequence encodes CASSPDSNYGYTF. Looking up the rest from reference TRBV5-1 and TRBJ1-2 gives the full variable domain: KAGVTQTPRYLIKTRGQQVTLSCSPISGHRSVSWYQQTPGQGLQFLFEYFSETQRNKGNFPGRFSGRQFSNSRSEMNVSTLELGDSALYLCASSPDSNYGYTFGSGTRLTVV.

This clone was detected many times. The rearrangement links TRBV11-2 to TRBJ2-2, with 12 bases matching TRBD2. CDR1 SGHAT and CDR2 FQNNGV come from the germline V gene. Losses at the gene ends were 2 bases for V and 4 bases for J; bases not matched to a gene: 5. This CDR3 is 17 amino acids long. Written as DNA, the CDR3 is TGTGCCAGCAGCTTACTAGCGGGGGGGCCCGTCACCGGGGAGCTGTTTTTT. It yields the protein CASSLLAGGPVTGELFF.

The CDR3 DNA reads as TGTGCCACCAGCAGACAACAGTTCGCCGGGGAGCTGTTTTTT. It encodes CATSRQQFAGELFF. The V call is TRBV15, the J call TRBJ2-2; no clear D gene. The CDR3 has 14 residues. Germline CDR1 LNHNV, CDR2 YYDKDF (reference sequence). V was pared by 2 bases and J by 6 bases, with 10 bases between.

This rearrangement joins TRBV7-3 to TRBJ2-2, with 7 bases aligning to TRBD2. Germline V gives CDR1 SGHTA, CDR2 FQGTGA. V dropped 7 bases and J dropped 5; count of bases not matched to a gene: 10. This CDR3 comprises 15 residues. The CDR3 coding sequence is TGTGCCAGCACCGCTCAGCGGGGAGGGACCGGGGAGCTGTTTTTT. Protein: CASTAQRGGTGELFF.

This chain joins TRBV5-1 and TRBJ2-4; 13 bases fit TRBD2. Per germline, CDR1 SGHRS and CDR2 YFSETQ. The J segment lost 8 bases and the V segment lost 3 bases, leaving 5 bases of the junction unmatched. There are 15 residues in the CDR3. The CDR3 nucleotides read TGCGCCAGCAGCTGGACTAGCGGGGGTCGGGACATTCAGTACTTC. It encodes CASSWTSGGRDIQYF.

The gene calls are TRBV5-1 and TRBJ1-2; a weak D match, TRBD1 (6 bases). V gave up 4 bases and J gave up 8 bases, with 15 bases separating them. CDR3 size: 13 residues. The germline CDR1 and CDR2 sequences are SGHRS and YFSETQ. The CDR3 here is CASSDTGSKGYTF. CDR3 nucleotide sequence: TGCGCCAGCAGCGACACAGGGTCCAAGGGCTACACCTTC.

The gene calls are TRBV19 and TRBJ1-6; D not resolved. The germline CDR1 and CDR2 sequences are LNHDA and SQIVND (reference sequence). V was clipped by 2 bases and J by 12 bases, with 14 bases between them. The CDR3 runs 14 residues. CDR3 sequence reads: CASSITITGGPLHF. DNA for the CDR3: TGTGCCAGTAGTATAACGATCACTGGAGGACCCCTCCACTTT.

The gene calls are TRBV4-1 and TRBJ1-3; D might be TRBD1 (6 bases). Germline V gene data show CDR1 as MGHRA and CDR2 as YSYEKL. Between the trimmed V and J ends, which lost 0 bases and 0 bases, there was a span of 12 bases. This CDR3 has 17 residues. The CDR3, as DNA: TGCGCCAGCAGCCAAGACCAGTACAGGGACTCTGGAAACACCATATATTTT. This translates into CASSQDQYRDSGNTIYF.

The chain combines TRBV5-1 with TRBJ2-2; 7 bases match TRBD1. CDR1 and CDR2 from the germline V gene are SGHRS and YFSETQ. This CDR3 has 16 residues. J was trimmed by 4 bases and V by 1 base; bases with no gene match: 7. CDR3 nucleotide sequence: TGCGCCAGCAGCTTGTATTCACAGGGGAGCACCGGGGAGCTGTTTTTT. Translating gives CASSLYSQGSTGELFF. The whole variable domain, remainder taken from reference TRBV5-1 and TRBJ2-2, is KAGVTQTPRYLIKTRGQQVTLSCSPISGHRSVSWYQQTPGQGLQFLFEYFSETQRNKGNFPGRFSGRQFSNSRSEMNVSTLELGDSALYLCASSLYSQGSTGELFFGEGSRLTVL.

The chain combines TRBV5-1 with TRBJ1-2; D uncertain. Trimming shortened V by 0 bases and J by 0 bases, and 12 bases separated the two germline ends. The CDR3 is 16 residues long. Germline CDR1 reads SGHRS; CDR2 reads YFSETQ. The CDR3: CASSLDGVVTNYGYTF. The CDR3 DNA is TGCGCCAGCAGCTTGGACGGGGTTGTCACTAACTATGGCTACACCTTC.

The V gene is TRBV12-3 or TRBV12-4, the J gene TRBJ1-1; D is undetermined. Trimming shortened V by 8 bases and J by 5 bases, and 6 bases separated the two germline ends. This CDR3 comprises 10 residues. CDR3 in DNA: TGTGCCAGCTCGCGGACTGAAGCTTTCTTT. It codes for CASSRTEAFF.

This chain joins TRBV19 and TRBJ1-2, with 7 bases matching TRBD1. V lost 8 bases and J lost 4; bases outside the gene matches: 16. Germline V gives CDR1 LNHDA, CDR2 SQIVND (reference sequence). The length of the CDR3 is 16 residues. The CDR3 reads CASAEEGASGGYGYTF. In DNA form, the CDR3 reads TGTGCCAGTGCCGAGGAAGGAGCTTCAGGGGGCTATGGCTACACCTTC.

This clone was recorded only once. The CDR3, as DNA: TGTGCCAGCAGCTGGGGACAGGGATGGCAAGAGACCCAGTACTTC. Residues: CASSWGQGWQETQYF. The V and J genes are TRBV5-6 and TRBJ2-5; 9 bases are a match to TRBD1. V lost 3 bases and J lost 2; bases outside the gene matches: 5. Germline loops: CDR1 SGHDT, CDR2 YYEEEE. This CDR3 is 15 amino acids long.

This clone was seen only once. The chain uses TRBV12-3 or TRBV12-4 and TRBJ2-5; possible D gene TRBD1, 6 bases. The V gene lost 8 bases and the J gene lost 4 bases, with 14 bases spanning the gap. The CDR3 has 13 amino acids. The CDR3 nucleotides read TGTGCCAGCGCCAGGGGCGGAGGAGAGACCCAGTACTTC. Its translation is CASARGGGETQYF.

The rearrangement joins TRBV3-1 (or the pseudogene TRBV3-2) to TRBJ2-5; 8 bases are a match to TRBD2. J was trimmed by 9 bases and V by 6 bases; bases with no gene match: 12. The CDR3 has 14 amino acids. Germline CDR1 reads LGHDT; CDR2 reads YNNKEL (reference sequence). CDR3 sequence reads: CASRGLVNPSAQYF. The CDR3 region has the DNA TGTGCCAGCAGGGGACTAGTTAATCCGTCGGCCCAGTACTTC.

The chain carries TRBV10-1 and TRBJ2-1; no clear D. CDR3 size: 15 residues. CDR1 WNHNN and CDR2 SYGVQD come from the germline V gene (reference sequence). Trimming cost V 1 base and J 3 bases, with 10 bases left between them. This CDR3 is CASSEFSIDYNEQFF. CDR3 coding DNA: TGCGCCAGCAGTGAGTTTAGCATAGACTACAATGAGCAGTTCTTC.

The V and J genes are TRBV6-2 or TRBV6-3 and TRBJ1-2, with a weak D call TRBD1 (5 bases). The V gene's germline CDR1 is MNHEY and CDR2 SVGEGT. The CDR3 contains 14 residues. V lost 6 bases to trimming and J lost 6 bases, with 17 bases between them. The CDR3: CASSQGWRDDGYTF. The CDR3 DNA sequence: TGTGCCAGCAGCCAGGGTTGGCGGGACGATGGCTACACCTTC.

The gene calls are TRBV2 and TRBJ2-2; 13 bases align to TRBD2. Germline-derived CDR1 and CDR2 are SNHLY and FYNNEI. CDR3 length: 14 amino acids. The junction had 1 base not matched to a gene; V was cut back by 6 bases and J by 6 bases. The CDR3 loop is CASRGLAGAGELFF. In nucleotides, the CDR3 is TGTGCCAGCAGAGGACTAGCGGGGGCCGGGGAGCTGTTTTTT.

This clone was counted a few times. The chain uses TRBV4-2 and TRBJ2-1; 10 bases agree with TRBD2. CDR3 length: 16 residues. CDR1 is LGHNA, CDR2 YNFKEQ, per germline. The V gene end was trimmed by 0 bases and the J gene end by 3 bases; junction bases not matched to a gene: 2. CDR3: CASSQEWTSGYNEQFF. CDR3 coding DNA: TGTGCCAGCAGCCAAGAATGGACTAGCGGCTACAATGAGCAGTTCTTC.

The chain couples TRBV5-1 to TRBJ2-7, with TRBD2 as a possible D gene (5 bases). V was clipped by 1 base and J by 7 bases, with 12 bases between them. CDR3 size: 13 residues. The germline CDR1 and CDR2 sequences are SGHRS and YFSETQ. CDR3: CASSLMRDREQYV. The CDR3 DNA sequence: TGCGCCAGCAGCTTGATGAGGGATCGGGAGCAGTACGTC.

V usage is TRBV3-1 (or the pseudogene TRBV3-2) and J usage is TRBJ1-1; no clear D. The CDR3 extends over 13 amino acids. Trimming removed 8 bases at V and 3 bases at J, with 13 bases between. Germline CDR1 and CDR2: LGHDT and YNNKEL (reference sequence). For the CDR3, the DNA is TGTGCCAGCCGAACGAGGGCGGACACTGAAGCTTTCTTT. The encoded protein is CASRTRADTEAFF.